Each of the 25 T cell receptor beta chains below was sequenced from the same sample in a study of blood T cell repertoires in COVID-19. TCRdb keeps only in-frame clones here, not all; method: immunoSEQ multiplex PCR. The profile shows approximately 34,000 clones, roughly nine tenths of them singletons. Sequenced material: peripheral blood. The receptors come from a man aged 60 to 69 with acute or convalescent COVID-19.

The V gene is TRBV19, the J gene TRBJ1-2, with D possibly TRBD1 on 5 matching bases. CDR1 is LNHDA, CDR2 SQIVND, per germline (reference sequence). CDR3 length: 11 residues. The ends were cut back, 3 bases at V and 14 bases at J, with 13 bases in the middle. CDR3 coding DNA: TGTGCCAGTAGTATTCGGAGACAGTTAACCTTC. Protein sequence: CASSIRRQLTF.

The chain links TRBV7-9 to TRBJ1-2, with 8 bases aligning to TRBD1. Germline assignment: CDR1 SEHNR and CDR2 FQNEAQ (reference sequence). Trimming removed 5 bases from V and 8 bases from J; junction bases left unmatched: 7. The CDR3 runs to 13 residues. The CDR3 is CASSLTGDGGYTF. The CDR3 nucleotides are TGTGCCAGCAGCCTGACAGGGGATGGAGGCTACACCTTC.

In this sample, this clone turned up a few times. This chain connects TRBV7-2 to TRBJ1-5; the match to TRBD1 covers 7 bases. CDR3 length: 17 residues. In germline, CDR1 is SGHTA, CDR2 FQGNSA. The J segment lost 5 bases and the V segment lost 2 bases, leaving 12 bases of the junction unmatched. The CDR3 region has the DNA TGTGCCAGCAGCTTAACCATAGGGGGCGCTTTGCATCAGCCCCAGCATTTT. Translated, it gives CASSLTIGGALHQPQHF.

V and J are TRBV5-1 and TRBJ1-1; a weak D match, TRBD1 (5 bases). V lost 0 bases and J lost 1, with 7 bases in between. Germline V gives CDR1 SGHRS, CDR2 YFSETQ. The CDR3 extends over 14 amino acids. Written as DNA, the CDR3 is TGCGCCAGCAGCTTGGACACAGGGAACACTGAAGCTTTCTTT. Amino acid sequence: CASSLDTGNTEAFF.

The chain has TRBV10-3 and TRBJ1-6; D unclear. The CDR3 loop spans 13 amino acids. Germline V lookup: CDR1 ENHRY, CDR2 SYGVKD. Deletions cut 6 bases from V and 6 bases from J, with 9 bases between. Here the CDR3 reads CAIRGELNSPLHF. Here the CDR3 DNA reads TGTGCCATCAGAGGAGAACTTAATTCACCCCTCCACTTT.

The J gene is TRBJ2-1, the V gene TRBV7-3; 11 nucleotides align to TRBD2. Germline CDR1 and CDR2: SGHTA and FQGTGA. V trimming: 2 bases; J trimming: 9 bases; junction bases outside the gene matches: 12. This CDR3 spans 17 amino acids. This CDR3 is CASSLAGLAGGLGEQFF. The CDR3 nucleotides are TGTGCCAGCAGCTTAGCGGGGCTAGCGGGAGGTCTCGGTGAGCAGTTCTTC.

The rearrangement uses TRBV11-2 and TRBJ2-5; 8 positions agree with TRBD2. CDR3 size: 16 residues. Trimming took 3 bases from V and 1 from J; bases not matched to a gene: 7. Looked up from germline, CDR1 is SGHAT and CDR2 is FQNNGV. The CDR3 sequence is CASSLATGGPQETQYF. In nucleotides, the CDR3 is TGTGCCAGCAGCTTGGCGACGGGGGGGCCCCAAGAGACCCAGTACTTC. Based on the CDR3 plus reference TRBV11-2 and TRBJ2-5, the full variable domain is EAGVAQSPRYKIIEKRQSVAFWCNPISGHATLYWYQQILGQGPKLLIQFQNNGVVDDSQLPKDRFSAERLKGVDSTLKIQPAKLEDSAVYLCASSLATGGPQETQYFGPGTRLLVL.

The chain carries TRBV15 and TRBJ1-2, with D possibly matching TRBD1 (5 bases). V was trimmed by 0 bases and J by 2 bases, leaving 13 bases between them. Germline lookup yields CDR1 LNHNV and CDR2 YYDKDF (reference sequence). CDR3 length: 16 amino acids. The DNA of the CDR3 is TGTGCCACCAGCAGAGACCGTGAAGGGGAAAACTATGGCTACACCTTC. This translates into CATSRDREGENYGYTF. The variable domain in full, with the rest retrieved from reference TRBV15 and TRBJ1-2, is DAMVIQNPRYQVTQFGKPVTLSCSQTLNHNVMYWYQQKSSQAPKLLFHYYDKDFNNEADTPDNFQSRRPNTSFCFLDIRSPGLGDTAMYLCATSRDREGENYGYTFGSGTRLTVV.

This chain uses TRBV19 with TRBJ2-3, with 10 bases aligning to TRBD1. Germline CDR1 LNHDA, CDR2 SQIVND (reference sequence). The CDR3 spans 14 residues. V was pared by 6 bases and J by 5 bases, with 5 bases of the junction left unmatched. The CDR3 DNA reads as TGTGCCAGTAGGAGACAGGGGGCTAAAGATACGCAGTATTTT. Encoded protein: CASRRQGAKDTQYF.

The chain is built from TRBV5-4 and TRBJ2-1, with TRBD2 matching 13 bases. This CDR3 comprises 17 residues. Germline V gives CDR1 SGHNT, CDR2 YYREEE (reference sequence). Trimming at V came to 0 bases and at J to 6 bases, leaving 6 bases not matched to a gene. Here the CDR3 reads CASSLARTSGSPNEQFF. In nucleotides, the CDR3 is TGTGCCAGCAGCTTGGCCAGGACTAGCGGGAGCCCCAATGAGCAGTTCTTC. Using reference TRBV5-4 and TRBJ2-1 for the parts outside the CDR3, the full variable domain is ETGVTQSPTHLIKTRGQQVTLRCSSQSGHNTVSWYQQALGQGPQFIFQYYREEENGRGNFPPRFSGLQFPNYSSELNVNALELDDSALYLCASSLARTSGSPNEQFFGPGTRLTVL.

This chain links TRBV19 with TRBJ1-1; D remains ambiguous. Deletions cut 3 bases from V and 5 bases from J, with 13 bases between. CDR1 is LNHDA and CDR2 is SQIVND in the germline V gene (reference sequence). This CDR3 has 14 residues. CDR3 coding DNA: TGTGCCAGTAGTATTAGCTGGGGAGAAACTGAAGCTTTCTTT. Its translation: CASSISWGETEAFF.

This clone appeared once. The DNA for the CDR3 is TGTGCCAGCAGCCCCCGGGACAGGGGATGGGCCGGGGAGCTGTTTTTT. This codes for CASSPRDRGWAGELFF. This rearrangement joins TRBV7-3 to TRBJ2-2; 10 bases agree with TRBD1. The germline gives CDR1 SGHTA, CDR2 FQGTGA. The ends lost 5 bases at V and 6 bases at J; junction bases unmatched: 9. This CDR3 has 16 residues.

This clone has only one observation. The chain employs TRBV11-3 and TRBJ2-2, with no clear D. Trimming cost V 5 bases and J 7 bases, with 8 bases left between them. CDR3 size: 12 residues. CDR1 SGHNT and CDR2 YENEEA come from the germline V gene. CDR3 bases: TGTGCCAGCAGCCCCGTCGGCGGGGAGCTGTTTTTT. Translated, it gives CASSPVGGELFF.

In regard to this clone: Other DNA sequences of this sample code for an identical CDR3. This chain joins TRBV18 and TRBJ2-3; D unclear. Trimming removed 3 bases from V and 1 base from J, with 5 bases in between. From germline, CDR1 is KGHSH and CDR2 LQKENI. The CDR3 is 13 amino acids. CDR3: CASSPSGTDTQYF. In nucleotides, the CDR3 is TGTGCCAGCTCACCGTCGGGCACAGATACGCAGTATTTT.

Of note for this clone: Sequence at one end of the junction differs from germline and may be a read error. V gene TRBV7-7 combines with J gene TRBJ2-2; 7 bases fit TRBD2. The CDR3 spans 15 residues. Germline CDR1 SSHAT, CDR2 FNYEAQ (reference sequence). The CDR3 loop reads CASSLLGLNTGELFF. The CDR3, as DNA: TGTGCTAGCAGCTTGCTGGGACTAAACACCGGGGAGCTGTTTTTT.

The gene calls are TRBV9 and TRBJ2-1; 8 bases map to TRBD2. Germline V gives CDR1 SGDLS, CDR2 YYNGEE. CDR3 length equals 15 residues. V lost 4 bases and J lost 8; bases outside the gene matches: 11. CDR3 sequence: CASSKDGTRIDEQFF. The CDR3 DNA follows: TGTGCCAGCAGCAAAGACGGGACTAGAATCGATGAGCAGTTCTTC.

The gene calls are TRBV11-1 and TRBJ1-3, with 7 positions matching TRBD1. Germline CDR1 SGHAT, CDR2 FQDESV (reference sequence). The ends lost 3 bases at V and 6 bases at J; junction bases unmatched: 5. The CDR3 sequence is 14 residues long. CDR3 nucleotides: TGTGCCAGCAGCTTCGGACAGGCAGAAAACACCATATATTTT. Translating gives CASSFGQAENTIYF.

The V gene is TRBV2, the J gene TRBJ1-1; 10 nucleotides align to TRBD1. The CDR3 totals 15 residues. Germline values: CDR1 SNHLY, CDR2 FYNNEI. The J segment lost 3 bases and the V segment lost 6 bases, leaving 7 bases of the junction unmatched. CDR3 loop: CASRRTGGTDTEAFF. The CDR3 DNA reads as TGTGCCAGCAGACGGACAGGGGGGACAGACACTGAAGCTTTCTTT.

The J gene is TRBJ1-4, the V gene TRBV27, with TRBD1 matching over 7 bases. The V and J ends lost 5 bases and 0 bases, in that order; junction bases with no gene match: 3. The CDR3 spans 15 residues. CDR1 MNHEY and CDR2 SMNVEV come from the germline V gene (reference sequence). CDR3 DNA: TGTGCCAGCAGTCGACAGGGCGCAACTAATGAAAAACTGTTTTTT. Translating it yields CASSRQGATNEKLFF.

This chain links TRBV10-3 with TRBJ2-2; TRBD1 matches at 9 bases. Germline CDR1 reads ENHRY; CDR2 reads SYGVKD. Losses at the gene ends were 3 bases for V and 1 base for J; bases not matched to a gene: 12. The length of the CDR3 is 19 residues. DNA of the CDR3: TGTGCCATCAGTGACGGGGGGACAGGGAGAGGGCAGAACACCGGGGAGCTGTTTTTT. Protein product: CAISDGGTGRGQNTGELFF.

Here the CDR3 reads CASSQDRGSGSRNEQFF. The CDR3 DNA reads TGTGCCAGCAGCCAAGATCGGGGTAGCGGGAGTAGGAATGAGCAGTTCTTC. The chain couples TRBV4-2 to TRBJ2-1; 9 nucleotides match TRBD2. Trimming at V came to 0 bases and at J to 7 bases, leaving 10 bases not matched to a gene. This CDR3 has 17 residues. CDR1 and CDR2 from the germline V gene are LGHNA and YNFKEQ.

The V call is TRBV28, the J call TRBJ2-7; D is perhaps TRBD1 (6 bases). The CDR3 totals 13 residues. V was pared by 6 bases and J by 3 bases, with 12 bases between. Germline V gives CDR1 MDHEN, CDR2 SYDVKM. The CDR3 sequence is CASSNRALYEQYV. CDR3 DNA: TGTGCCAGCAGCAACAGGGCTCTCTACGAGCAGTACGTC.

The chain combines TRBV6-5 with TRBJ2-7; TRBD2 aligns across 10 bases. Looked up from germline, CDR1 is MNHEY and CDR2 is SVGAGI. V shed 8 bases, J shed 1 base, and the junction held 2 bases outside the gene matches. The CDR3 has 13 amino acids. The CDR3 is CASLTSGSYEQYV. CDR3 DNA sequence: TGTGCCAGCCTGACTAGCGGGTCCTACGAGCAGTACGTC.

V is TRBV4-2 and J is TRBJ2-7, with D tentatively TRBD2 (6 bases). The CDR3 totals 13 residues. Germline CDR1 LGHNA, CDR2 YNFKEQ. V dropped 4 bases and J dropped 4 bases, with 11 bases sitting between them. The DNA for the CDR3 is TGTGCCAGCAGCCCCAGGAGCGGGTACGAGCAGTACTTC. Its translation: CASSPRSGYEQYF.

The chain couples TRBV7-9 to TRBJ2-7; D is possibly TRBD2 (6 bases). The length of the CDR3 is 14 residues. CDR1 SEHNR and CDR2 FQNEAQ come from the germline V gene (reference sequence). The germline V and J ends were trimmed by 4 bases and 6 bases, with 16 bases remaining between them. The chain's CDR3 is CASSSALAGAEQYF. The CDR3 nucleotides read TGTGCCAGCAGCTCCGCACTAGCAGGTGCCGAGCAGTACTTC. Looking up the rest from reference TRBV7-9 and TRBJ2-7 gives the full variable domain: DTGVSQNPRHKITKRGQNVTFRCDPISEHNRLYWYRQTLGQGPEFLTYFQNEAQLEKSRLLSDRFSAERPKGSFSTLEIQRTEQGDSAMYLCASSSALAGAEQYFGPGTRLTVT.